This section outlines one TCR beta chain sequence together with its context. Original processing notes: Estimation of nucleated cell counts was performed using reference gene primer amplification. Profiled with immunoSEQ multiplex PCR; TCRdb holds only in-frame clones, not every one. V and J calls and clone size are copied from that table; D and trimming were computed from the DNA. The sample contains about 57,000 clones, roughly 82% of which appear only once. Germline V gene lookup returns CDR1 ENHRY and CDR2 SYGVKD. Trimming cost V 4 bases and J 6 bases, with 21 bases left between them. The CDR3 extends over 16 amino acids. This entry comes from a study of blood T cell repertoires in COVID-19. Study-level information: Material from acute and convalescent COVID-19 was sourced from the United States, Italy and Spain.

Sequencing used peripheral blood. This chain connects TRBV10-3 to TRBJ1-2; a weak D match, TRBD1 (5 bases). The sequence was obtained from a woman between 55 and 75 years old with acute or convalescent COVID-19. The CDR3 nucleotides are TGTGCCATCAGTGGCGGTGGGGCAACGACCTCGGATGGCTACACCTTC. Its protein is CAISGGGATTSDGYTF.